The TCR beta chain under discussion was sequenced for a study of siplizumab effects on memory and regulatory T cells. Findings of the study overall: The authors mapped only a minor fraction of alloreactive clones to unstimulated subsets. Versus under 35% in controls, the mappable alloreactive CD4+ clones averaged about 74% Treg-derived with siplizumab.

From germline, CDR1 is SGHKS and CDR2 YYEKEE (reference sequence). The V gene lost 1 base and the J gene lost 4 bases, with 9 bases spanning the gap. The CDR3 extends over 14 amino acids. Using immunoSEQ multiplex PCR, the repertoire was profiled, and TCRdb retains in-frame clones only, with some absent. This table holds roughly 100,000 clones, approximately 90% found once. As for this clone: Its specificity is not known.

The sequence was obtained from a human donor in good health. Material for sequencing was CD4+ T cells sorted from blood. The chain is built from TRBV5-5 and TRBJ1-5; D gene unclear. The CDR3 reads CASSLSSQNQPQHF. DNA for the CDR3: TGTGCCAGCAGCTTGAGTAGCCAGAATCAGCCCCAGCATTTT.